This T cell receptor (beta chain) was identified during a study of blood T cell repertoires in COVID-19. Overall study context: Specimens from acute and convalescent COVID-19 originated in the United States, Italy and Spain. The analysed material was cDNA or gDNA that came from T cells, B-cell-depleted T cells, or PBMCs.

In the original workflow: By means of reference gene primer amplification, nucleated cell counts were estimated. Sequencing was performed with immunoSEQ multiplex PCR; in TCRdb, only in-frame clones are kept and a portion is missing. That table is the source of V, J and clone size, and D and trimming were worked out from the DNA. This table holds some 150,000 clones, about 80% found once. The CDR3 covers 12 residues. Per germline, CDR1 KGHSH and CDR2 LQKENI. V lost 3 bases, J lost 7 bases, and 2 bases stayed unmatched. This TCR came from a human donor in a cohort sampled during active COVID-19. J is TRBJ1-1 and V is TRBV18, with 7 bases that match TRBD1. Sequencing input: peripheral blood. DNA of the CDR3: TGTGCCAGCTCACCGCGACAGGGTGAAGCTTTCTTT. It yields the protein CASSPRQGEAFF.